What follows are 25 T cell receptor beta chains derived from one specimen sequenced in a study of T cells in Graves' hyperthyroidism and ophthalmopathy. TCR beta CDR3 regions were amplified from RNA. A set of HTBI primers served as the primers for a first-round RT-PCR of the TCR CDR3. TCRdb re-called the multiplex PCR reads through MiXCR, storing one row per CDR3 protein. The data contain more than 350,000 distinct CDR3 sequences, roughly 15% of them seen just once; the ten biggest clones take up 15% to 20%. The sample consisted of blood. The receptors come from a woman in her fifties or sixties with Graves' ophthalmopathy.

This clonotype has a handful of counts. The rearrangement links TRBV6-1 to TRBJ1-1; D ambiguous. The CDR3 extends over 12 amino acids. Per the germline V gene, CDR1 is MNHNS and CDR2 is SASEGT. Between the trimmed V and J ends, which lost 6 bases and 11 bases, there was a span of 16 bases. The CDR3 loop reads CASRSASHGAFF. CDR3 nucleotides: TGTGCCAGCAGGAGCGCAAGTCACGGGGCTTTCTTT.

The gene calls are TRBV19 and TRBJ1-1; D unclear. The germline gives CDR1 LNHDA, CDR2 SQIVND (reference sequence). V was cut by 6 bases and J by 1 base, with 6 bases left in between. This CDR3 region has 12 residues. In DNA form, the CDR3 reads TGTGCCAGTAGACTATCGAACACTGAAGCTTTCTTT. Residues: CASRLSNTEAFF. Full variable domain (rest looked up from reference TRBV19 and TRBJ1-1): DGGITQSPKYLFRKEGQNVTLSCEQNLNHDAMYWYRQDPGQGLRLIYYSQIVNDFQKGDIAEGYSVSREKKESFPLTVTSAQKNPTAFYLCASRLSNTEAFFGQGTRLTVV.

This clonotype occurred many times. V is TRBV2 and J is TRBJ2-7; the match to TRBD1 covers 7 bases. Germline V gene sequence: CDR1 SNHLY, CDR2 FYNNEI. The CDR3 sequence is 15 residues long. The V segment lost 6 bases and the J segment 4 bases; nucleotides outside the gene matches: 12. This CDR3 is CASSAEGTAVYEQYF. The CDR3 nucleotides are TGTGCCAGCAGCGCAGAAGGGACAGCAGTTTACGAGCAGTACTTC. The complete variable domain, with remaining parts taken from reference TRBV2 and TRBJ2-7, reads EPEVTQTPSHQVTQMGQEVILRCVPISNHLYFYWYRQILGQKVEFLVSFYNNEISEKSEIFDDQFSVERPDGSNFTLKIRSTKLEDSAMYFCASSAEGTAVYEQYFGPGTRLTVT.

This chain uses TRBV28 with TRBJ2-4, with a tentative D call TRBD2 (5 bases). In germline, CDR1 is MDHEN, CDR2 SYDVKM. The CDR3 loop spans 16 amino acids. With 7 bases removed from V and 1 base from J, the gap between germline ends came to 17 bases. This CDR3 reads CASTSAGSVAKNIQYF. The CDR3 DNA follows: TGTGCCAGCACCTCGGCGGGTTCCGTCGCCAAAAACATTCAGTACTTC.

There are many counts of this clonotype. The CDR3 nucleotides are TGTGCCAGCAGACCATTATTCGGGACGTTAAGCGACGAGCAGTACTTC. It translates to CASRPLFGTLSDEQYF. The rearrangement uses TRBV27 and TRBJ2-7; D tentatively fits TRBD1 or TRBD2 (5 bases each). Looked up from germline, CDR1 is MNHEY and CDR2 is SMNVEV (reference sequence). V lost 6 bases, J lost 5 bases, and 23 bases lay in between. The CDR3 has 16 amino acids.

Many counts were recorded for this clonotype. The chain uses TRBV12-3 or TRBV12-4 and TRBJ1-2; D gene unclear. The CDR3 consists of 15 residues. Trimming took 8 bases from V and 1 from J, leaving 17 bases between them. Here the CDR3 DNA reads TGTGCCAGCGGAGTAGGGCGCCGACTTAACTATGGCTACACCTTC. The encoded protein is CASGVGRRLNYGYTF.

This clonotype was seen repeatedly, ten times or more. The chain carries TRBV5-5 and TRBJ1-6, with a possible D match to TRBD1 (6 bases). Looked up from germline, CDR1 is SGHKS and CDR2 is YYEKEE (reference sequence). Trimming left V 3 bases short and J 8 bases short, with 15 bases between. The CDR3 spans 15 residues. Here the CDR3 reads CASSWTAPSYSPLHF. CDR3 bases: TGTGCCAGCAGCTGGACAGCACCAAGTTATTCACCCCTCCACTTT.

This clonotype was seen many times. The chain carries TRBV3-1 and TRBJ2-2; no definite D call. The CDR3 covers 12 residues. CDR1 is LGHDT and CDR2 is YNNKEL in the germline V gene (reference sequence). Trimming cost V 5 bases and J 5 bases, with 6 bases left between them. The CDR3 sequence: CASSYGTGELFF. CDR3 in DNA: TGTGCCAGCAGCTACGGGACCGGGGAGCTGTTTTTT. Based on the CDR3 plus reference TRBV3-1 and TRBJ2-2, the full variable domain is DTAVSQTPKYLVTQMGNDKSIKCEQNLGHDTMYWYKQDSKKFLKIMFSYNNKELIINETVPNRFSPKSPDKAHLNLHINSLELGDSAVYFCASSYGTGELFFGEGSRLTVL.

This rearrangement joins TRBV2 to TRBJ1-4, with 9 bases aligning to TRBD1. The CDR3 sequence is 16 residues long. Germline CDR1 is SNHLY and CDR2 is FYNNEI. V trimming: 4 bases; J trimming: 8 bases; junction bases outside the gene matches: 11. The CDR3 DNA is TGTGCCAGCAGTGCGCTACCGGGACAGGGCTTAGAAAAACTGTTTTTT. This encodes CASSALPGQGLEKLFF.

In this sample, this clonotype turned up many times. J is TRBJ2-1 and V is TRBV28, with D maybe TRBD2 (6 bases). The V gene's germline CDR1 is MDHEN and CDR2 SYDVKM. The length of the CDR3 is 15 residues. The V and J ends lost 8 bases and 0 bases respectively, with 14 bases between them. The CDR3 nucleotides are TGTGCCAGCCTGGGGACTCGACTCTCCTACAATGAGCAGTTCTTC. As protein: CASLGTRLSYNEQFF.

This clonotype has a handful of counts. The chain recombines TRBV24-1 with TRBJ2-7; possibly TRBD1 for D (6 bases). Germline V gives CDR1 KGHDR, CDR2 SFDVKD. Trimming removed 3 bases at V and 3 bases at J, with 11 bases between. The CDR3 sequence is 14 residues long. This CDR3 reads CATSDPWDIYEQYF. The CDR3 DNA reads TGTGCCACCAGTGATCCCTGGGACATCTACGAGCAGTACTTC.

This clonotype was seen repeatedly, ten times or more. The CDR3 here is CSAPRRGLEQFF. The CDR3 DNA reads TGCAGTGCTCCGAGAAGGGGGCTTGAGCAGTTCTTC. The J gene is TRBJ2-1, the V gene TRBV20-1, with 7 bases identical to TRBD1. This CDR3 has 12 amino acids. CDR1 and CDR2 from the germline V gene are DFQATT and SNEGSKA (reference sequence). V shed 5 bases and J 9 bases; nucleotides not matched to a gene: 7.

This clonotype came up many times. J is TRBJ2-1 and V is TRBV5-1, with 12 positions matching TRBD2. J gave up 6 bases and V 0 bases, and 1 base lay outside the gene matches. Germline CDR1 and CDR2: SGHRS and YFSETQ. The CDR3 loop spans 15 amino acids. The CDR3 nucleotides read TGCGCCAGCAGCTTGGGACTAGCGGGAGTCAATGAGCAGTTCTTC. It yields the protein CASSLGLAGVNEQFF.

The table lists this clonotype with a few counts. This may stem from a read error, because a much larger clone lies one nucleotide away. The CDR3 DNA is TGTGCCAGCAGCCCCGGAGGGAGGGGACATGAGCAGTCCTTC. This gives the protein CASSPGGRGHEQSF. The V gene is TRBV7-3, the J gene TRBJ2-1, with a possible D match to TRBD2 (7 bases). Per the germline V gene, CDR1 is SGHTA and CDR2 is FQGTGA. The CDR3 runs to 14 residues.

This clonotype was seen ten or more times. CDR3 sequence: CASSPNRGSEQFF. The CDR3 bases are TGTGCCAGCAGCCCAAACAGGGGGTCTGAGCAGTTCTTC. The chain employs TRBV7-2 and TRBJ2-1, with 8 bases matching TRBD1. Germline V gene lookup returns CDR1 SGHTA and CDR2 FQGNSA. V was pared by 5 bases and J by 9 bases, with 6 bases of the junction left unmatched. The CDR3 length is 13 residues.

This clonotype has a count of ten or more. The chain carries TRBV20-1 and TRBJ2-5; the match to TRBD1 covers 7 bases. The germline V gene encodes CDR1 DFQATT and CDR2 SNEGSKA (reference sequence). The CDR3 is 14 residues long. J was trimmed by 6 bases and V by 5 bases; bases with no gene match: 12. The DNA for the CDR3 is TGCAGTGCTTTCAGGGACGGGGACAGAAAGACCCAGTACTTC. Residues: CSAFRDGDRKTQYF.

Many counts were recorded for this clonotype. This chain links TRBV20-1 with TRBJ2-7, with 9 positions matching TRBD2. Germline-derived CDR1 and CDR2 are DFQATT and SNEGSKA (reference sequence). The J segment lost 3 bases and the V segment lost 0 bases, leaving 0 bases of the junction unmatched. CDR3 length: 13 residues. CDR3 in amino acids: CSARELAGYEQYF. The CDR3 nucleotides are TGCAGTGCTAGAGAACTAGCGGGCTACGAGCAGTACTTC.

The genes are TRBV20-1 and TRBJ1-5; no reliable D call. Germline V gene lookup returns CDR1 DFQATT and CDR2 SNEGSKA (reference sequence). Trimming left V 1 base short and J 7 bases short, with 14 bases between. The CDR3 contains 14 residues. CDR3 amino acids: CSARVFKGGQPQHF. The CDR3, as DNA: TGCAGTGCTAGAGTTTTTAAGGGTGGGCAGCCCCAGCATTTT.

This clonotype was seen a handful of times. The rearrangement uses TRBV28 and TRBJ1-4, with D uncertain. Looked up from germline, CDR1 is MDHEN and CDR2 is SYDVKM. Trimming took off 6 bases at V and 0 bases at J, with 11 bases between the two ends. CDR3 length: 15 amino acids. CDR3: CASSPPGTTNEKLFF. In DNA form, the CDR3 reads TGTGCCAGCAGCCCCCCCGGAACAACTAATGAAAAACTGTTTTTT.

This clonotype occurred many times. The CDR3 reads CASSQDIGAGDEQYF. The CDR3 DNA is TGTGCCAGCAGCCAAGATATCGGGGCGGGCGACGAGCAGTACTTC. This chain uses TRBV3-1 with TRBJ2-7, with D perhaps given as TRBD1 or TRBD2 (5 bases each). The CDR3 is made up of 15 amino acids. V was clipped by 0 bases and J by 5 bases, with 14 bases between them. In germline, CDR1 is LGHDT, CDR2 YNNKEL (reference sequence).

This chain connects TRBV15 to TRBJ1-5; D gene ambiguous. The ends were cut back, 6 bases at V and 0 bases at J, with 18 bases in the middle. The CDR3 contains 17 residues. Germline V CDR1 and CDR2: LNHNV, YYDKDF (reference sequence). The CDR3 nucleotides read TGTGCCACCAGGTTTAGAGATACCGCAAATAGCAATCAGCCCCAGCATTTT. Protein sequence: CATRFRDTANSNQPQHF.

This clonotype was observed at least ten times. The V gene is TRBV2, the J gene TRBJ2-3; perhaps TRBD2 as D (7 bases). This CDR3 has 20 residues. Trimming pared 7 bases from V and 0 bases from J, leaving 29 bases between. The germline gives CDR1 SNHLY, CDR2 FYNNEI. CDR3 amino acids: CASKQTPGASGESSTDTQYF. In DNA, the CDR3 is TGTGCCAGCAAACAGACCCCGGGGGCTAGCGGTGAATCTAGCACAGATACGCAGTATTTT.

Points on this clonotype: Its ends do not fully match the called genes, so a read error is possible. The rearrangement uses TRBV5-1 and TRBJ1-2; D unresolved. This CDR3 is 8 amino acids long. CDR1 SGHRS and CDR2 YFSETQ come from the germline V gene. CDR3 bases: TGCGCCAGATTTGGCTGCACCTTC. Translation: CARFGCTF. The entire variable domain, with the rest obtained from reference TRBV5-1 and TRBJ1-2, is as follows: KAGVTQTPRYLIKTRGQQVTLSCSPISGHRSVSWYQQTPGQGLQFLFEYFSETQRNKGNFPGRFSGRQFSNSRSEMNVSTLELGDSALYLCARFGCTFGSGTRLTVV.

The chain has TRBV11-1 and TRBJ2-7, with 7 bases that match TRBD2. Trimming cost V 7 bases and J 3 bases; bases outside gene matches: 6. Per the germline V gene, CDR1 is SGHAT and CDR2 is FQDESV (reference sequence). This CDR3 is 13 amino acids long. The CDR3 loop reads CASIGASGYEQYF. The CDR3 region has the DNA TGTGCCAGCATCGGGGCTAGCGGCTACGAGCAGTACTTC.

This clonotype is a singleton in its sample. A much larger clone sits a single nucleotide away, making a read error possible. Lacking the conserved final phenylalanine or tryptophan, this CDR3 likely reflects a read error. The chain combines TRBV5-1 with TRBJ2-3, with 7 nucleotides matching TRBD1. This CDR3 has 17 amino acids. V was pared by 4 bases and J by 5 bases, with 16 bases of the junction left unmatched. In germline, CDR1 is SGHRS, CDR2 YFSETQ. For the CDR3, the DNA is TGCGCCAGCAGCCCCCAGACAGGGAGTGAGCGACAAGATACGCAGTATCTT. It translates to CASSPQTGSERQDTQYL.